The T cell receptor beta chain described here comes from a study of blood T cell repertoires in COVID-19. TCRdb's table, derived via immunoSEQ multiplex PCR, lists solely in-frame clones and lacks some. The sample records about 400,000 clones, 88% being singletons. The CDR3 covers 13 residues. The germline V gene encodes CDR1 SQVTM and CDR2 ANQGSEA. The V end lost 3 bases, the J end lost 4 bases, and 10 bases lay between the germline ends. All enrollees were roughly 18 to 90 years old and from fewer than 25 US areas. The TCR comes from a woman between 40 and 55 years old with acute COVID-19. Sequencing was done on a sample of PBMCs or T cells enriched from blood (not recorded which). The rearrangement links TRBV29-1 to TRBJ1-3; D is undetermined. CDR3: CSVESGIGNTIYF. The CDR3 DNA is TGCAGCGTTGAGTCGGGGATAGGAAACACCATATATTTT.